This TCR beta chain was captured by sequencing in a study of T-cell reconstitution after alpha-beta-depleted transplantation in children. This clonotype was recorded many times. Preparation of the TCRbeta library was carried out with unique molecular identifiers. TCRdb used MiXCR to reprocess the PCR reads, holding one entry per CDR3 protein. The sample carries approximately 350,000 distinct CDR3 sequences, 10% recorded once. This CDR3 contains 14 residues. V was cut by 5 bases and J by 5 bases, with 16 bases left in between. Germline V gene data show CDR1 as SGHAT and CDR2 as FQDESV (reference sequence).

The starting material was PBMCs from the stem cell graft donor, obtained from the stem cell graft. This receptor was obtained from a human donor who donated a stem cell graft to a child with acute lymphoblastic leukemia. The V and J genes are TRBV11-1 and TRBJ2-7; D is perhaps TRBD1 or TRBD2 (5 bases each). CDR3 nucleotide sequence: TGTGCCAGCAGCGGGGGATGGGCCGGGAACGAGCAGTACTTC. As protein: CASSGGWAGNEQYF.